This T cell receptor beta chain appears in the sequencing data of a study of T cells in Graves' hyperthyroidism and ophthalmopathy. Looking at the study overall: Before treatment of any kind, peripheral blood was taken at initial diagnosis.

Regions amplified from RNA transcripts were the TCR beta CDR3 regions. TCR CDR3 regions were first amplified by RT-PCR with HTBI primers. TCRdb recomputed calls from the multiplex PCR reads with MiXCR, one row per CDR3 protein. The data contain around 600,000 distinct CDR3 sequences, 15% to 18% of them seen just once; the ten biggest clones take up under 8%. The study, taken as a whole, reports: Ophthalmopathy was predicted by the model a median of 6.5 months ahead of onset.

Concerning this clonotype itself: Its antigen is still unknown.

The sample was blood. This clonotype was obtained from a woman aged 25-40 years with Graves' hyperthyroidism.

CDR3 nucleotides: TGTGCCATCACAGGGGGCCCGAACACTGAAGCTTTCTTT. It yields the protein CAITGGPNTEAFF. The V and J genes are TRBV10-3 and TRBJ1-1, with TRBD1 matching over 8 bases. The CDR3 sequence is 13 residues long. Germline CDR1 is ENHRY and CDR2 is SYGVKD. V lost 7 bases and J lost 1; bases outside the gene matches: 2.